This T cell receptor beta chain was identified during a study of T cells expressing NK-cell markers. Study results and limitations: Several donors showed these clonotypes also leading the CD3+CD56-NKG2C+ fraction.

The CDR3 loop spans 13 amino acids. Germline loops: CDR1 WNHNN, CDR2 SYGVQD (reference sequence). Remarks on this clonotype: Antigen: not known.

TCRdb re-analyzed the 5' RACE reads; it lists each CDR3 protein once, without DNA. The sample has 200,000 to 300,000 distinct CDR3 sequences, and its top ten clones hold roughly 0.4%. This sequence originates from a man between 18 and 29 years old in good health. Sequenced sample: blood T cells: a sorted CD56 or NKG2C T cell subset, CD4+ or CD8+ T cells, or bulk PBMC T cells (not recorded which). This chain uses TRBV10-1 with TRBJ2-1; TCRdb returns TRBD2, unconfirmable since there is no DNA. The CDR3 protein is CASSASGINEQFF.